This T cell receptor (beta chain) comes out of a study of blood T cell repertoires in COVID-19. Study context: COVID-19 samples from acute and convalescent phases originated in the United States, Italy and Spain. From T cells, B-cell-depleted T cells, or PBMCs came the material, which was cDNA or gDNA.

What the recovered Cohort 3 donors had was two negative PCRs, clearance, or symptom resolution. Per the authors' pipeline: Amplifying reference gene primers gave estimates of nucleated cell counts. The method was immunoSEQ multiplex PCR; TCRdb's version includes in-frame clones alone and lacks a portion of them. That table is the source of V, J and clone size, and D and trimming were worked out from the DNA. This table has roughly 300,000 clones, roughly 87% appearing once. The V end was cut by 0 bases, the J end by 3 bases, with 10 bases between. Germline assignment: CDR1 SGHRS and CDR2 YFSETQ. The CDR3 is 14 residues long.

The TCR originated in a woman under 40 who had recovered from COVID-19. Sequenced input: PBMCs or T cells enriched from blood (not recorded which). The chain employs TRBV5-1 and TRBJ2-7, with D perhaps matching TRBD2 (5 bases). CDR3 loop: CASSLGGASYEQYF. The CDR3 DNA reads TGCGCCAGCAGCTTGGGGGGAGCCAGCTACGAGCAGTACTTC. The variable domain in full, completed from reference TRBV5-1 and TRBJ2-7, reads KAGVTQTPRYLIKTRGQQVTLSCSPISGHRSVSWYQQTPGQGLQFLFEYFSETQRNKGNFPGRFSGRQFSNSRSEMNVSTLELGDSALYLCASSLGGASYEQYFGPGTRLTVT.